This TCR beta chain was captured in a study of blood T cell repertoires in COVID-19. Whole-study context: From the United States, Italy and Spain came samples of acute and convalescent COVID-19.

Trimming at V came to 4 bases and at J to 0 bases, leaving 2 bases not matched to a gene. Germline assignment: CDR1 SGHNT and CDR2 YYREEE (reference sequence). The CDR3 totals 15 residues. Only in-frame clones appear in the TCRdb table, and some are missing; sequencing was by immunoSEQ multiplex PCR. The repertoire holds 140,000 to 150,000 clones, with roughly nine tenths as singletons. The TCR comes from a man between 18 and 29 years old with COVID-19, enrolled during active disease. Sequencing was carried out using peripheral blood. The V call is TRBV5-4, the J call TRBJ2-2; 8 nucleotides match TRBD2. The CDR3 region has the DNA TGTGCCAGCAGCGCGGGACTAGCGAACACCGGGGAGCTGTTTTTT. Translating it yields CASSAGLANTGELFF.